The T cell receptor beta chain under discussion was sequenced for a study of T cell responses to AZD1222 COVID-19 vaccine. Study outcomes and limitations: In a largely white British group with more females than males, clonal diversity was possibly underestimated. Only a handful of AZD1222 recipients were seropositive at baseline. Spike-wide coverage was observed for vaccine-associated CD4 TCRs, with dominant responses at 160-218 and 743-854. Repertoire collection took place solely once the T cell response had peaked.

Sequencing used immunoSEQ multiplex PCR; TCRdb keeps in-frame clones, though not all of them. The sample includes about 70,000 clones, about 80% of them seen just once. Germline CDR1 MGHRA, CDR2 YSYEKL. Between the trimmed V and J ends, which lost 4 bases and 7 bases, there was a span of 17 bases. CDR3 size: 14 residues. On this clone: What it binds is unknown.

The rearrangement joins TRBV4-1 to TRBJ2-7, with a weak D call TRBD2 (5 bases). Sequencing used peripheral blood, obtained 28 days after the second AZD1222 dose. The receptor was isolated from an adult who received the AZD1222 COVID-19 vaccine. For the CDR3, the DNA is TGCGCCAGCAGCCTCAACACAAGCCCGGGGGAGCAGTACTTC. Translation: CASSLNTSPGEQYF.